The 27 T cell receptor beta chains reported below all come from one sample, sequenced in a study of T cell changes during pregnancy in multiple sclerosis. Repertoires were generated with immunoSEQ multiplex PCR, while TCRdb's copy carries only in-frame clones and drops some. The data show more than 75,000 clones, with 90% to 95% seen just once and roughly 1% held by the top ten. The sequencing used peripheral blood, collected in the first trimester of pregnancy. These TCRs come from a female donor with multiple sclerosis, enrolled in a pregnancy study.

V and J are TRBV18 and TRBJ2-3; 10 nucleotides match TRBD2. The CDR3 has 16 amino acids. The germline V gene encodes CDR1 KGHSH and CDR2 LQKENI. V dropped 3 bases and J dropped 3; count of bases not matched to a gene: 6. CDR3 sequence: CASSPLAGARTDTQYF. CDR3 nucleotides: TGTGCCAGCTCACCTCTAGCGGGAGCTAGGACAGATACGCAGTATTTT.

The chain carries TRBV7-9 and TRBJ1-5, with TRBD1 identical over 8 bases. CDR1 is SEHNR and CDR2 is FQNEAQ in the germline V gene (reference sequence). V trimming: 1 base; J trimming: 4 bases; junction bases outside the gene matches: 3. The CDR3 sequence is 15 residues long. The CDR3 DNA follows: TGTGCCAGCAGCTTAGGGGACAGGAATAATCAGCCCCAGCATTTT. Translation: CASSLGDRNNQPQHF.

The chain employs TRBV25-1 and TRBJ1-2, with 7 nucleotides matching TRBD1. This CDR3 has 14 residues. With 4 bases clipped from V and 4 bases from J, the junction kept 6 bases outside the gene matches. Germline values: CDR1 MGHDK, CDR2 SYGVNS. CDR3 sequence: CASSGRQGPYGYTF. CDR3 bases: TGTGCCAGCAGTGGGAGACAGGGACCCTATGGCTACACCTTC.

This clone was counted a single time. The J gene is TRBJ1-1, the V gene TRBV11-1; 8 nucleotides agree with TRBD1. Germline V lookup: CDR1 SGHAT, CDR2 FQDESV (reference sequence). CDR3 size: 16 residues. Trimming removed 6 bases from V and 11 bases from J; junction bases left unmatched: 20. The CDR3 spells CASSSGGAGLTSEAFF. Written as DNA, the CDR3 is TGTGCCAGCAGTTCAGGGGGCGCCGGGCTCACTAGCGAGGCTTTCTTT.

This clone was recorded once. The rearrangement joins TRBV18 to TRBJ2-7; 11 nucleotides agree with TRBD2. CDR1 and CDR2 (germline): KGHSH, LQKENI. The trim removed 8 bases at V and 3 bases at J, leaving 6 bases unmatched. The CDR3 is 14 amino acids. CDR3 sequence (DNA): TGTGCCAGCCGGCAGGGACTAGCGGACTACGAGCAGTACTTC. This sequence encodes CASRQGLADYEQYF. Complete variable domain (other parts from reference TRBV18 and TRBJ2-7): NAGVMQNPRHLVRRRGQEARLRCSPMKGHSHVYWYRQLPEEGLKFMVYLQKENIIDESGMPKERFSAEFPKEGPSILRIQQVVRGDSAAYFCASRQGLADYEQYFGPGTRLTVT.

This rearrangement joins TRBV27 to TRBJ2-7; the match to TRBD1 covers 7 bases. Germline V gene lookup returns CDR1 MNHEY and CDR2 SMNVEV (reference sequence). The J segment lost 2 bases and the V segment lost 4 bases, leaving 5 bases of the junction unmatched. The CDR3 is 14 residues long. Here the CDR3 reads CASSSGTEPYEQYF. The CDR3 DNA is TGTGCCAGCAGTTCCGGGACAGAGCCCTACGAGCAGTACTTC.

This clone was detected a few times. This chain joins TRBV10-3 and TRBJ1-3, with TRBD1 identical over 9 bases. This CDR3 spans 14 amino acids. With V trimmed by 4 bases and J by 2 bases, 0 bases remained unmatched. The germline CDR1 and CDR2 sequences are ENHRY and SYGVKD. The CDR3 nucleotides read TGTGCCATCAGTGGACAGGGGGCTGGAAACACCATATATTTT. This codes for CAISGQGAGNTIYF.

The rearrangement uses TRBV20-1 and TRBJ2-7; D is undetermined. The germline V gene has CDR1 DFQATT and CDR2 SNEGSKA (reference sequence). V lost 4 bases and J lost 1, with 5 bases in between. The CDR3 length is 11 residues. CDR3 nucleotide sequence: TGCAGTGCTACCCTTTCCTACGAGCAGTACTTC. Its translation: CSATLSYEQYF.

The gene calls are TRBV27 and TRBJ1-5; D not resolved. Germline V lookup: CDR1 MNHEY, CDR2 SMNVEV (reference sequence). Trimming shortened V by 3 bases and J by 5 bases, and 8 bases separated the two germline ends. This CDR3 has 13 amino acids. Written as DNA, the CDR3 is TGTGCCAGCAGTTTGGGAGGGTATCAGCCCCAGCATTTT. It is translated as CASSLGGYQPQHF.

This chain joins TRBV6-1 and TRBJ2-2; D is unresolved. The V and J ends lost 7 bases and 1 base respectively, with 10 bases between them. The CDR3 spans 14 residues. Germline assignment: CDR1 MNHNS and CDR2 SASEGT. CDR3 nucleotides: TGTGCCAGCAATAAGCAGCGGAACACCGGGGAGCTGTTTTTT. Encoded protein: CASNKQRNTGELFF.

This chain uses TRBV6-5 with TRBJ1-3; D not certain. V was trimmed by 5 bases and J by 4 bases, leaving 9 bases between them. This CDR3 is built from 13 residues. Germline V gene data show CDR1 as MNHEY and CDR2 as SVGAGI. The CDR3 is CASSGRVGNTIYF. In nucleotides, the CDR3 is TGTGCCAGCAGTGGCCGGGTAGGAAACACCATATATTTT.

The chain carries TRBV30 and TRBJ2-1; TRBD2 matches 14 bases. The CDR3 contains 13 residues. Germline CDR1 is GTSNPN and CDR2 is SVGIG (reference sequence). The CDR3 is CALGLAGGYEQFF. The CDR3, as DNA: TGTGCTCTCGGACTAGCGGGAGGTTATGAGCAGTTCTTC.

The CDR3 reads CASSLWEGGELFF. The CDR3 DNA reads TGTGCCAGCAGTCTATGGGAGGGCGGGGAGCTGTTTTTT. The chain joins TRBV27 to TRBJ2-2; 7 nucleotides match TRBD2. The V segment lost 5 bases and the J segment 7 bases; nucleotides outside the gene matches: 4. CDR3 size: 13 residues. Germline lookup yields CDR1 MNHEY and CDR2 SMNVEV (reference sequence).

The chain couples TRBV14 to TRBJ1-2; TRBD1 matches at 8 bases. V lost 8 bases, J lost 5 bases, and 7 bases stayed unmatched. This CDR3 comprises 13 residues. Germline V gives CDR1 SGHDN, CDR2 FVKESK. In nucleotides, the CDR3 is TGTGCCAGCTCCCTGGACAGGGATTATGGCTACACCTTC. Encoded protein: CASSLDRDYGYTF.

This chain connects TRBV5-1 to TRBJ1-1, with a possible D match to TRBD1 (6 bases). This CDR3 is 15 amino acids long. Trimming pared 4 bases from V and 3 bases from J, leaving 16 bases between. The germline gives CDR1 SGHRS, CDR2 YFSETQ. The CDR3 region has the DNA TGCGCCAGCAGCCGTACAACTTACAGGGACACTGAAGCTTTCTTT. Residues: CASSRTTYRDTEAFF.

The V call is TRBV19, the J call TRBJ2-5; TRBD1 matches 9 bases. The germline V gene encodes CDR1 LNHDA and CDR2 SQIVND (reference sequence). The CDR3 loop spans 16 amino acids. V shed 2 bases and J 2 bases; nucleotides not matched to a gene: 6. Here the CDR3 DNA reads TGTGCCAGTAGTATATTCGGGACAGGGCGTCAAGAGACCCAGTACTTC. As protein: CASSIFGTGRQETQYF.

The rearrangement uses TRBV18 and TRBJ2-7, with a weak D call TRBD1 (5 bases). This CDR3 has 12 amino acids. Trimming shortened V by 8 bases and J by 5 bases, and 13 bases separated the two germline ends. The germline gives CDR1 KGHSH, CDR2 LQKENI. The CDR3 coding sequence is TGTGCCAGCAGTCAGGTAGGGGACGAGCAGTACTTC. Translation gives CASSQVGDEQYF. Looking up the rest from reference TRBV18 and TRBJ2-7 gives the full variable domain: NAGVMQNPRHLVRRRGQEARLRCSPMKGHSHVYWYRQLPEEGLKFMVYLQKENIIDESGMPKERFSAEFPKEGPSILRIQQVVRGDSAAYFCASSQVGDEQYFGPGTRLTVT.

The chain links TRBV4-1 to TRBJ1-5, with 9 bases lining up with TRBD1. J lost 6 bases, V lost 1 base, and 1 base had no gene match. CDR3 size: 14 residues. The germline V gene has CDR1 MGHRA and CDR2 YSYEKL. CDR3 amino acids: CASSQVDRGQPQHF. CDR3 bases: TGCGCCAGCAGCCAAGTGGACAGGGGTCAGCCCCAGCATTTT.

V gene TRBV7-2 combines with J gene TRBJ2-1, with D possibly TRBD2 on 6 matching bases. Germline loops: CDR1 SGHTA, CDR2 FQGNSA. The CDR3 is 15 residues long. Deletions cut 5 bases from V and 7 bases from J, with 18 bases between. The DNA of the CDR3 is TGTGCCAGCAGCCTGGTGCACGGGGGTCGAAATGAGCAGTTCTTC. Translating gives CASSLVHGGRNEQFF.

V and J are TRBV2 and TRBJ2-2, with 7 nucleotides matching TRBD1. With 5 bases clipped from V and 0 bases from J, the junction kept 0 bases outside the gene matches. The CDR3 length is 14 residues. Per germline, CDR1 SNHLY and CDR2 FYNNEI. CDR3 residues: CASSTGANTGELFF. CDR3 in DNA: TGTGCCAGCAGTACAGGGGCGAACACCGGGGAGCTGTTTTTT.

The chain couples TRBV7-8 to TRBJ2-1; 7 bases map to TRBD2. J gave up 9 bases and V 0 bases, and 11 bases lay outside the gene matches. The CDR3 consists of 16 residues. From germline, CDR1 is SGHVS and CDR2 FQNEAQ. DNA for the CDR3: TGTGCCAGCAGCTTAGCGGCTAGCGGACGTGTCAGTGAGCAGTTCTTC. Translating it yields CASSLAASGRVSEQFF.

This chain joins TRBV5-1 and TRBJ1-1; a possible D gene is TRBD1 (5 bases). Trimming pared 5 bases from V and 7 bases from J, leaving 15 bases between. CDR3 length: 13 amino acids. The V gene's germline CDR1 is SGHRS and CDR2 YFSETQ. CDR3 in DNA: TGCGCCAGCAGAAGGATGGGGGGTGTTGAAGCTTTCTTT. Its translation: CASRRMGGVEAFF.

V is TRBV27 and J is TRBJ2-7, with TRBD1 matching over 9 bases. V shed 4 bases and J 4 bases; nucleotides not matched to a gene: 8. There are 15 residues in the CDR3. Germline loops: CDR1 MNHEY, CDR2 SMNVEV (reference sequence). The CDR3 DNA follows: TGTGCCAGCAGTTCCACAGGGGGCATTATTTACGAGCAGTACTTC. This codes for CASSSTGGIIYEQYF.

DNA of the CDR3: TGTGCCAGCAGCTCCCCTAGTGGGGAGGGGAACACCGGGGAGCTGTTTTTT. Translated: CASSSPSGEGNTGELFF. J is TRBJ2-2 and V is TRBV7-8; TRBD2 aligns across 7 bases. The length of the CDR3 is 17 residues. The ends lost 4 bases at V and 1 base at J; junction bases unmatched: 9. CDR1 is SGHVS and CDR2 is FQNEAQ in the germline V gene.

The genes are TRBV2 and TRBJ1-6; 11 positions agree with TRBD1. V lost 6 bases, J lost 7 bases, and 5 bases stayed unmatched. The CDR3 runs to 15 residues. CDR1 SNHLY and CDR2 FYNNEI come from the germline V gene. CDR3 in amino acids: CASSGQGAGNSPLHF. The CDR3 DNA reads as TGTGCCAGCAGCGGACAGGGGGCAGGGAATTCACCCCTCCACTTT.

The chain recombines TRBV15 with TRBJ2-6, with TRBD1 matching over 7 bases. V dropped 8 bases and J dropped 1; count of bases not matched to a gene: 8. There are 16 residues in the CDR3. Germline assignment: CDR1 LNHNV and CDR2 YYDKDF (reference sequence). The CDR3 coding sequence is TGTGCCACCGCGTCCGGGACAGTGTCTGGGGCCAACGTCCTGACTTTC. Amino acid sequence: CATASGTVSGANVLTF.

The chain uses TRBV14 and TRBJ2-3; possible D gene TRBD2, 6 bases. Germline assignment: CDR1 SGHDN and CDR2 FVKESK. The V and J ends lost 0 bases and 3 bases respectively, with 10 bases between them. The length of the CDR3 is 15 residues. CDR3 nucleotide sequence: TGTGCCAGCAGCCAAGATCACGGGAGAACAGATACGCAGTATTTT. This translates into CASSQDHGRTDTQYF.